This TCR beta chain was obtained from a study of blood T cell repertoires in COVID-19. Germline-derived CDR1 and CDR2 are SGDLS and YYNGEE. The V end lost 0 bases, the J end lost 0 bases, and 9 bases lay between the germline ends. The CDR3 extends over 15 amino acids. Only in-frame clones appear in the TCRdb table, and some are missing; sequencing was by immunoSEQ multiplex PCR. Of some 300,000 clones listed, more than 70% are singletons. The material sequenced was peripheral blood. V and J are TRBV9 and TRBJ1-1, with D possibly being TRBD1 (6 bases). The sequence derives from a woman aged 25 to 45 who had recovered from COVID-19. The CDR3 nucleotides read TGTGCCAGCAGCGTAGGGCGGACAGTGAACACTGAAGCTTTCTTT. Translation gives CASSVGRTVNTEAFF.